This TCR beta chain was identified in a study of technical replicates of blood from a handful of donors. Produced via immunoSEQ multiplex PCR; TCRdb's table is partial and in-frame only. Of roughly 64,000 clones in the sample, approximately 86% were seen once. The TCR originated in a human donor in good health. Some clones in this sample may be carry-over from other donors' samples. Sequencing used PBMCs.

The CDR3 sequence is CASSLDRQGGGYTF. The CDR3, as DNA: TGTGCCAGCAGCTTAGATCGGCAGGGAGGTGGCTACACCTTC. The chain is built from TRBV11-2 and TRBJ1-2; a possible D gene is TRBD1 (5 bases). Trimming pared 0 bases from V and 7 bases from J, leaving 12 bases between. Per the germline V gene, CDR1 is SGHAT and CDR2 is FQNNGV. The CDR3 runs to 14 residues.